This T cell receptor beta chain was sequenced during a study of cytomegalovirus exposure and HLA in healthy donors. V dropped 4 bases and J dropped 7; count of bases not matched to a gene: 6. In germline, CDR1 is MNHNS, CDR2 SASEGT. The length of the CDR3 is 14 residues. General study findings and limits: Rarity held for most TCR sequences, but there were some public TCRs that occurred in many donors. There were some 150 TCR beta chains listed as cytomegalovirus-associated. Among the sequence variants, a highly shared cluster was likely an artifact of sequencing.

PCR employed 60 Vbeta and 13 Jbeta primers. How the authors handled the data: Later work found tens of millions of unique TCR beta chains, with 9.5 million to 11 million shared. Using immunoSEQ multiplex PCR, the repertoire was profiled, and TCRdb retains in-frame clones only, with some absent. That table gives V, J and clone size, and the DNA gave D and trimming. The sample includes about 160,000 clones, approximately 78% of them seen just once. Concerning this clone itself: Its specificity is not known.

Sequences were obtained from PBMCs. The chain couples TRBV6-1 to TRBJ1-5; 8 nucleotides line up with TRBD1. This TCR came from a woman younger than 35 in good health and CMV-seronegative. CDR3 sequence reads: CASSAGWTGQPQHF. The CDR3 region has the DNA TGTGCCAGCAGTGCAGGGTGGACAGGGCAGCCCCAGCATTTT.